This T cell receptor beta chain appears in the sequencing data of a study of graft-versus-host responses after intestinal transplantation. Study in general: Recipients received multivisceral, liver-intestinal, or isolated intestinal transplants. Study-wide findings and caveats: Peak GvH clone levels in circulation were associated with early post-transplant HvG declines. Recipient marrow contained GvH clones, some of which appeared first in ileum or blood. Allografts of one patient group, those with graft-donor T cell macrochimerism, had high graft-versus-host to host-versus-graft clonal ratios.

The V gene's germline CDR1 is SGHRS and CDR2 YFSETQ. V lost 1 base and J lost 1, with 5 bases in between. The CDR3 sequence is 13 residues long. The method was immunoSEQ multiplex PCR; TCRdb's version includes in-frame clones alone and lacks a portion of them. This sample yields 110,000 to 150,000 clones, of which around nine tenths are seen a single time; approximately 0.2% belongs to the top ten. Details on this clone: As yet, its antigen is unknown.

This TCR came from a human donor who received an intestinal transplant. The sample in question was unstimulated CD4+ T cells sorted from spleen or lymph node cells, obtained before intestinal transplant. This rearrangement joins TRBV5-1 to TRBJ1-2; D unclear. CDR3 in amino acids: CASSLTNNYGYTF. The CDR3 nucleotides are TGCGCCAGCAGCTTGACAAATAACTATGGCTACACCTTC.